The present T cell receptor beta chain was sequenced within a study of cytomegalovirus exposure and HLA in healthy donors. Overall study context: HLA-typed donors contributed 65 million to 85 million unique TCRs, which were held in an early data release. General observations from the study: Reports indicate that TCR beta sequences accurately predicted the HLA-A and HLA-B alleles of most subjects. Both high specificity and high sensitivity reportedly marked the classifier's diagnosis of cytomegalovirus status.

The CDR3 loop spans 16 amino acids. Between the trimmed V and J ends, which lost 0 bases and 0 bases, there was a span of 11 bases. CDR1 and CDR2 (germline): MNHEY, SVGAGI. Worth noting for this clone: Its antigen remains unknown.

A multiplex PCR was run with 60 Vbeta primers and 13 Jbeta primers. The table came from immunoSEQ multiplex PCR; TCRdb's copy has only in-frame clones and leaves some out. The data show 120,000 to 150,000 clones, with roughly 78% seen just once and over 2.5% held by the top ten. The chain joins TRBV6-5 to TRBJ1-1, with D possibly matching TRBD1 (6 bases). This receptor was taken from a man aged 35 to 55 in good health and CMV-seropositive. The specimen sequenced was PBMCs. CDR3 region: CASSYSHRAVNTEAFF. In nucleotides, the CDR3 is TGTGCCAGCAGTTACTCCCACAGGGCGGTGAACACTGAAGCTTTCTTT.